These T cell receptor beta chains were read from a single sample in a study of patients and donors after allogeneic stem cell transplantation. TCRdb called the RT-PCR reads again in MiXCR, with one record for every CDR3 protein. The profile shows some 880,000 distinct CDR3 sequences, about 20% of them singletons. The sample comprised blood, either unsorted or a sorted T cell fraction (not recorded which). These receptors originate from a human donor who was either an allogeneic HSCT recipient or a stem cell or donor lymphocyte infusion donor (not recorded which). It is not recorded whose cells these are; they may come from a transplant donor. CDR3s include the opening cysteine and the closing phenylalanine or tryptophan. The D gene is left open where the match is weak. Rows may omit the clone size; those that give it use once, few, many or a size class.

CDR3nt: TGTGCCATCAGTGAGTCTTCCGAGCAGTACTTC
CDR3aa: CAISESSEQYF
abundance: many
d_gene: .
v_gene: TRBV10-3
j_gene: TRBJ2-7

CDR3nt: TGTGCCAGCAGGGCCTACGAGCAGTACTTC
CDR3aa: CASRAYEQYF
abundance: few
d_gene: .
v_gene: TRBV6-1
j_gene: TRBJ2-7

CDR3nt: TGTGCCAGCAGCTTAACAGGGGGTCGGCACCATTTACTGGAGCAGTACTTC
CDR3aa: CASSLTGGRHHLLEQYF
abundance: .
d_gene: TRBD1
v_gene: TRBV5-6
j_gene: TRBJ2-7

CDR3nt: TGCGCCAGCAGCGTTAAATACTCCTACGAGCAGTACTTC
CDR3aa: CASSVKYSYEQYF
abundance: few
d_gene: .
v_gene: TRBV5-1
j_gene: TRBJ2-7

CDR3nt: TGTGCCAGCAGCTTGGTCCCTAATCCCACAGTATCCTACGAGCAGTACTTC
CDR3aa: CASSLVPNPTVSYEQYF
abundance: few
d_gene: .
v_gene: TRBV5-5
j_gene: TRBJ2-7

CDR3nt: TGTGCCAGTAGTATAGACCTAAGGGGCACAGATACGCAGTATTTT
CDR3aa: CASSIDLRGTDTQYF
abundance: .
d_gene: .
v_gene: TRBV19
j_gene: TRBJ2-3

CDR3nt: TGCGCCAGCAGCCGCGGGACAACGAGTGGCACAGATACGCAGTATTTT
CDR3aa: CASSRGTTSGTDTQYF
abundance: few
d_gene: .
v_gene: TRBV4-1
j_gene: TRBJ2-3

CDR3nt: TGTGCCATCCCCGGAGGGGGGACCGGGGAGCTGTTTTTT
CDR3aa: CAIPGGGTGELFF
abundance: few
d_gene: .
v_gene: TRBV10-3
j_gene: TRBJ2-2

CDR3nt: TGTGCCAGCAGCCCCGGGACAGCAGCTAACTATGGCTACACCTTC
CDR3aa: CASSPGTAANYGYTF
abundance: .
d_gene: TRBD1
v_gene: TRBV5-5
j_gene: TRBJ1-2

CDR3nt: TGTGCCAGCAGCCTTTACCCGGGGGGGTACAATGAGCAGTTCTTC
CDR3aa: CASSLYPGGYNEQFF
abundance: few
d_gene: TRBD2
v_gene: TRBV4-2
j_gene: TRBJ2-1